This TCR beta chain was recorded in a study of control samples from healthy donors and cancer patients. Method: immunoSEQ multiplex PCR; TCRdb's copy keeps in-frame clones and lacks some. The data contain 120,000 or so clones, 90% of them singletons. Germline CDR1 is KGHDR and CDR2 is SFDVKD. This CDR3 has 14 residues. The V end was cut by 0 bases, the J end by 6 bases, with 9 bases between. The sequenced sample was blood. The sequence derives from a man younger than 35 in good health. This chain uses TRBV24-1 with TRBJ2-3; weak D call: TRBD1 (5 bases). The CDR3 sequence is CATSDLRQSDTQYF. The CDR3 region has the DNA TGTGCCACCAGTGATTTGCGACAGTCGGATACGCAGTATTTT.